This T cell receptor (beta chain) derives from a study of control samples from healthy donors and cancer patients. The CDR3 is 16 residues long. Germline V gives CDR1 SGHRS, CDR2 YFSETQ. V was clipped by 2 bases and J by 8 bases, with 22 bases between them. Libraries were prepared by immunoSEQ multiplex PCR; TCRdb keeps only in-frame clonotypes and omits some of them. This sample carries approximately 170,000 clones, around nine tenths of them seen once, and the ten largest clones take approximately 4.9%. V usage is TRBV5-1 and J usage is TRBJ1-2; the D gene is possibly TRBD1 (5 bases). The TCR was taken from a woman younger than 45 in good health. Sequenced: blood. The CDR3: CASSLLTASTPRGYTF. The CDR3 DNA reads as TGCGCCAGCAGCTTACTGACAGCCTCAACCCCTCGGGGCTACACCTTC.